There are many counts of the clone carrying this TCR beta chain. This entry belongs to a study of T cells in Graves' hyperthyroidism and ophthalmopathy. Study context: Peripheral blood draws took place at initial diagnosis, ahead of any treatment.

Authors of the study amplified TCR beta CDR3 regions from RNA transcripts. RT-PCR in the first round (using the HTBI primer set) targeted the TCR CDR3. TCRdb recomputed calls from the multiplex PCR reads with MiXCR, one row per CDR3 protein. The sample lists fewer than 350,000 distinct CDR3 sequences, 18% occurring once. The V and J ends lost 1 base and 4 bases respectively, with 7 bases between them. Germline V gene sequence: CDR1 LGHDT, CDR2 YNNKEL (reference sequence). This CDR3 comprises 13 residues. This clonotype originated in a woman between 50 and 59 years old with Graves' hyperthyroidism. This chain uses TRBV3-1 with TRBJ2-5; D is undetermined. Sequenced material: blood. The CDR3 loop is CASSQAYLETQYF. As DNA, the CDR3 is TGTGCCAGCAGCCAAGCGTACCTAGAGACCCAGTACTTC.